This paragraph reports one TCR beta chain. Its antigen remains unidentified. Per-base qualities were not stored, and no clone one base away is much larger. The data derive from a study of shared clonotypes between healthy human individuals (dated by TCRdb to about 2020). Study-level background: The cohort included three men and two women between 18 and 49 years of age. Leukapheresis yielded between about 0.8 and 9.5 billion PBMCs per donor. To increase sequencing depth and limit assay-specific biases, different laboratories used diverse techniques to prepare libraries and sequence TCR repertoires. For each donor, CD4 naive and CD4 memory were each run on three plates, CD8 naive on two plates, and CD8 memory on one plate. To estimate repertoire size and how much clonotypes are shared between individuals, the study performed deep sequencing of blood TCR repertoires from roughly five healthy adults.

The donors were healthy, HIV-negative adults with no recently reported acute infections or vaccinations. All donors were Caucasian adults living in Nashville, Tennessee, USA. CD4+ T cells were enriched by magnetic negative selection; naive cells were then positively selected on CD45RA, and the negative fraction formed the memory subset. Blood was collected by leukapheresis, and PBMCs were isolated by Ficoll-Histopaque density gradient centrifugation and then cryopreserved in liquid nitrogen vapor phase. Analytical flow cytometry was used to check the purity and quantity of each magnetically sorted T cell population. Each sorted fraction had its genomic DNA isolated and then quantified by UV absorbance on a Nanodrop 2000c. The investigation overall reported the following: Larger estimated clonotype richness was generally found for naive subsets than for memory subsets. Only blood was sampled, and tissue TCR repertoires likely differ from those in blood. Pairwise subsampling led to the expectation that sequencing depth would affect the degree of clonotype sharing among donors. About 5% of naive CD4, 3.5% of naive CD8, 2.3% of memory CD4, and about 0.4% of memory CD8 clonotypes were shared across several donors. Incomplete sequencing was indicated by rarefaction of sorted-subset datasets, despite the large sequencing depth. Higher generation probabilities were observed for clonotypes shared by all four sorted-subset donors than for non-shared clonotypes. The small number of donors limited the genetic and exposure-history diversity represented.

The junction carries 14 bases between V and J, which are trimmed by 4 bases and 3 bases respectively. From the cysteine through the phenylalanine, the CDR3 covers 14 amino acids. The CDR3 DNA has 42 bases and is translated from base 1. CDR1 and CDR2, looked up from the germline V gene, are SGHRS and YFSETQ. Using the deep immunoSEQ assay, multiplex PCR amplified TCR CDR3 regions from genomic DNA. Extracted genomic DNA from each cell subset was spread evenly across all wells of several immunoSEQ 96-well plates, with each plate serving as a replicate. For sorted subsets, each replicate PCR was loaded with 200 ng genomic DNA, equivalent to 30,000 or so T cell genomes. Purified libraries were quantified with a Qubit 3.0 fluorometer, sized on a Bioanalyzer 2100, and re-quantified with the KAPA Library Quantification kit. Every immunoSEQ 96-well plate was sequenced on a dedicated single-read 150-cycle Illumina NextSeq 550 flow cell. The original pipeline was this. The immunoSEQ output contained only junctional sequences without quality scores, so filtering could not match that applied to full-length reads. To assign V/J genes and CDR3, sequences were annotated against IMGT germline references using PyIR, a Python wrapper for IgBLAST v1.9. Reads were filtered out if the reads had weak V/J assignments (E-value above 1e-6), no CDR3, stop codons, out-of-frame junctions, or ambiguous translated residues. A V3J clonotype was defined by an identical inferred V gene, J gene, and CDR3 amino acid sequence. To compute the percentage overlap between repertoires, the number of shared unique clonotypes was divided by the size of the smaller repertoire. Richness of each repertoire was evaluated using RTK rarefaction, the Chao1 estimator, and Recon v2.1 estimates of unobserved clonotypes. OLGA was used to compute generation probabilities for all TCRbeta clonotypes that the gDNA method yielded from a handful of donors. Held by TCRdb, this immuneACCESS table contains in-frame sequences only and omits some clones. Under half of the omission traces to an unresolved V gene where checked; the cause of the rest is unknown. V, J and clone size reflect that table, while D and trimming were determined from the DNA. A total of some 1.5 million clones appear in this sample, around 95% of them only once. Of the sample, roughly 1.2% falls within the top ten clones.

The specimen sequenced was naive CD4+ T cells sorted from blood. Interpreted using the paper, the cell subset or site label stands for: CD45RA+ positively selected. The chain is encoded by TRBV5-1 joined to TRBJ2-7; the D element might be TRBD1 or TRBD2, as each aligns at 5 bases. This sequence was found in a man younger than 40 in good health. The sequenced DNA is TGCGCCAGCAGCATACTAAGCGGACACTACGAGCAGTACTTC. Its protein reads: CASSILSGHYEQYF. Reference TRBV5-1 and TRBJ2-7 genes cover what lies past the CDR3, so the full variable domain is KAGVTQTPRYLIKTRGQQVTLSCSPISGHRSVSWYQQTPGQGLQFLFEYFSETQRNKGNFPGRFSGRQFSNSRSEMNVSTLELGDSALYLCASSILSGHYEQYFGPGTRLTVT.